This T cell receptor beta chain was identified in a study of response to subunit inactivated influenza vaccine. Study observations and caveats: It was the authors' suggestion that each seasonal influenza vaccination recruits few new T cells.

MiXCR, run by TCRdb on the RT-PCR reads, gives a single entry per CDR3 protein. The table records about 520,000 distinct CDR3 sequences, around 7.7% of them present only once. Concerning this clonotype: Its antigen is unidentified.

The clonotype comes from a man aged 50 to 69 who received an inactivated influenza vaccine. The specimen comprised PBMCs from blood, sampled less than 30 months after vaccination.

The CDR3 region is CSAITGSQPQHF. DNA of the CDR3: TGCAGTGCGATTACAGGGAGTCAGCCCCAGCATTTT. J is TRBJ1-5 and V is TRBV20-1; TRBD1 might be the D (6 bases). CDR1 is DFQATT, CDR2 SNEGSKA, per germline (reference sequence). V was trimmed by 6 bases and J by 6 bases, leaving 12 bases between them. The CDR3 covers 12 residues.